The T cell receptor (beta chain) described here comes from a study of Tregs in tolerant kidney transplant recipients. Findings and limits, study-wide: No direct test of biological reproducibility was done here. Changing PCR primers prevented nucleotide comparison between some patients' samples. In tolerant patients, donor-specific Tregs outgrew total Tregs, suggesting antigen-driven expansion.

Points on this clone: Its antigen is not known. The CDR3 is cut off 3 residues early in the read; its end comes from the germline J gene.

Assay used: immunoSEQ multiplex PCR; TCRdb lists only in-frame clones, some missing. The clone table shows 25,000 to 35,000 clones, with the ten largest holding 1.8%. The nonmyeloablative bone marrow transplants came from related graft donors, with transient mixed chimerism. Unstimulated Tregs (CD4+CD25+CD127-) and CD4+CD25- non-Tregs were sorted from PBMCs. Germline CDR1 reads SGHRS; CDR2 reads YFSETQ. This CDR3 spans 15 amino acids. V was pared by 0 bases and J by 5 bases, with 5 bases of the junction left unmatched. The clonotype originates from a human patient who received a combined kidney and bone marrow transplant. The graft donor may account for some of the T cells. The gene calls are TRBV5-1 and TRBJ2-7; 10 positions agree with TRBD1. The input for sequencing was CD4+ T cells from blood (PBMCs), taken 24 months after the transplant. This CDR3 is CASSLEGQGRDEQYF. CDR3 DNA (partial): TGCGCCAGCAGCTTGGAGGGACAGGGGAGGGACGAG.